This is a list of T cell receptor beta chains from one sample in a study of blood T cell repertoires in COVID-19. The protocol was immunoSEQ multiplex PCR, while the TCRdb copy is restricted to in-frame clones and leaves out a portion. Among around 300,000 clones listed, roughly 88% were seen once. Material for sequencing was peripheral blood. These receptors originate from a woman under 40 with active or convalescent COVID-19. CDR3s include the opening cysteine and the closing phenylalanine or tryptophan. Fields, in order: CDR3 protein, CDR3 DNA, J gene, clone size, D gene, V gene, CDR3 length. A D gene is named only where the DNA matches it firmly. Size is omitted from some rows. Given values are once, few, many or a class for expanded clones.

CASSQDVNTDTQYF	TGCGCCAGCAGCCAAGATGTAAACACAGATACGCAGTATTTT	TRBJ2-3	NA	NA	TRBV4-3	14
CASNVLQGSSEKLFF	TGTGCCAGCAATGTCCTACAGGGATCCTCTGAAAAACTGTTTTTT	TRBJ1-4	NA	NA	TRBV28	15
CASSLASAGTEAFF	TGTGCCAGCAGCTTAGCGTCGGCAGGCACTGAAGCTTTCTTT	TRBJ1-1	NA	NA	TRBV7-9	14
CASSPPGQSNTGELFF	TGTGCCAGCAGCCCTCCGGGACAGTCGAACACCGGGGAGCTGTTTTTT	TRBJ2-2	NA	TRBD1	TRBV7-2	16
CASSLRGGQDTQYF	TGTGCCAGCAGCTTGCGGGGGGGGCAGGATACGCAGTATTTT	TRBJ2-3	once	TRBD2	TRBV5-4	14
CASQRGAGDTQYF	TGTGCCAGCCAGCGGGGGGCTGGAGATACGCAGTATTTT	TRBJ2-3	once	TRBD2	TRBV9	13
CAWSGRADYGYTF	TGTGCCTGGAGTGGCAGGGCAGACTATGGCTACACCTTC	TRBJ1-2	NA	NA	TRBV30	13
CASSPRTGNADTQYF	TGCGCCAGCAGCCCGCGGACAGGGAACGCAGATACGCAGTATTTT	TRBJ2-3	NA	TRBD1	TRBV4-3	15
CASSLTGDEQYF	TGCGCCAGCAGCTTGACCGGGGACGAGCAGTACTTC	TRBJ2-7	NA	NA	TRBV5-1	12
CASGRTRTYEQYF	TGTGCCAGCGGGAGGACACGAACCTACGAGCAGTACTTC	TRBJ2-7	NA	NA	TRBV28	13
CASSYSSRGGTRGYTF	TGTGCCAGCAGTTACTCCTCCCGTGGAGGAACGCGTGGCTACACCTTC	TRBJ1-2	NA	NA	TRBV6-5	16
CASSQERRGAYEQYF	TGCGCCAGCAGCCAAGAACGCAGGGGTGCCTACGAGCAGTACTTC	TRBJ2-7	NA	NA	TRBV4-3	15
CASLSLGLAGETQYF	TGTGCCAGCCTCTCCCTTGGGCTAGCGGGGGAGACCCAGTACTTC	TRBJ2-5	once	TRBD2	TRBV6-6	15
CASSDTGWRAYEQYF	TGTGCCAGCAGCGATACAGGGTGGAGAGCCTACGAGCAGTACTTC	TRBJ2-7	few	NA	TRBV7-9	15
CASSSGGDQSEQFF	TGTGCCAGCAGCTCCGGGGGGGATCAGAGTGAGCAGTTCTTC	TRBJ2-1	NA	TRBD2	TRBV7-2	14
CASSTELPPTTQYF	TGTGCCAGCAGTACGGAACTACCACCTACTACGCAGTATTTT	TRBJ2-3	NA	NA	TRBV13	14
CAGPGLGSRDEQFF	TGTGCCGGTCCGGGACTAGGTTCTCGCGATGAGCAGTTCTTC	TRBJ2-1	few	TRBD2	TRBV5-3	14
CASSRKGQPTPQLFF	TGTGCCAGTAGTCGAAAGGGACAGCCTACTCCCCAACTGTTTTTT	TRBJ1-4	once	TRBD1	TRBV19	15
CATKRGFTDGYTF	TGTGCCACAAAGCGAGGTTTTACTGATGGCTACACCTTC	TRBJ1-2	NA	NA	TRBV19	13
CAIRDPSGSIDEQFF	TGTGCCATCAGAGACCCTAGCGGGAGCATTGATGAGCAGTTCTTC	TRBJ2-1	NA	TRBD2	TRBV10-3	15
CASSQEETGGKGYTF	TGTGCCAGCAGCCAAGAGGAGACAGGGGGCAAAGGCTACACCTTC	TRBJ1-2	few	TRBD1	TRBV4-2	15
CASSLAGTGGPEAFF	TGTGCCAGCAGCCTAGCAGGGACAGGGGGTCCTGAAGCTTTCTTT	TRBJ1-1	NA	TRBD1	TRBV11-1	15
CASSPEPGGAYEQYF	TGTGCCAGCAGCCCGGAGCCGGGTGGCGCCTACGAGCAGTACTTC	TRBJ2-7	NA	NA	TRBV5-4	15
CASSQQGAVCGYTF	TGCGCCAGCAGCCAACAGGGGGCGGTCTGTGGCTACACCTTC	TRBJ1-2	few	TRBD1	TRBV10-1	14
CSVESGTGTNEQFF	TGCAGCGTTGAATCGGGGACAGGGACCAATGAGCAGTTCTTC	TRBJ2-1	NA	TRBD1	TRBV29-1	14
CASSHLTAGNTIYF	TGTGCCAGCAGCCATCTAACAGCTGGAAACACCATATATTTT	TRBJ1-3	few	NA	TRBV3-1/TRBV3-2	14
CAWRETGRRGEQYF	TGTGCCTGGAGGGAGACGGGACGGAGGGGCGAGCAGTACTTC	TRBJ2-7	few	NA	TRBV30	14
CAWSGGVGNTIYF	TGTGCCTGGAGCGGGGGTGTTGGAAACACCATATATTTT	TRBJ1-3	NA	NA	TRBV30	13
CASSQDLRGSSGNTIYF	TGTGCCAGCAGCCAAGATTTAAGGGGAAGCTCTGGAAACACCATATATTTT	TRBJ1-3	NA	NA	TRBV3-1/TRBV3-2	17
CASSGGFRGSQYF	TGTGCCAGCAGCGGGGGGTTCCGAGGTTCCCAGTACTTC	TRBJ2-5	once	TRBD2	TRBV28	13
CASSPQPAGYTGELFF	TGTGCCAGCAGTCCCCAACCGGCGGGTTACACCGGGGAGCTGTTTTTT	TRBJ2-2	NA	NA	TRBV27	16
CASSQDYARGYEQYF	TGTGCCAGCAGCCAAGATTACGCCAGGGGATACGAGCAGTACTTC	TRBJ2-7	NA	NA	TRBV4-2	15
CASSLAGVYQETQYF	TGCGCCAGCAGCTTGGCGGGGGTTTATCAAGAGACCCAGTACTTC	TRBJ2-5	NA	NA	TRBV5-1	15
CASSPGGAGTEAFF	TGTGCCAGCTCACCAGGGGGGGCAGGCACTGAAGCTTTCTTT	TRBJ1-1	NA	NA	TRBV18	14
CAWRAQRDPFEQYF	TGTGCCTGGAGGGCCCAGCGGGACCCTTTCGAGCAGTACTTC	TRBJ2-7	NA	TRBD2	TRBV30	14
CSASGVLAGAGETQYF	TGCAGTGCTAGTGGGGTACTAGCGGGGGCGGGGGAGACCCAGTACTTC	TRBJ2-5	NA	TRBD2	TRBV20-1	16
CASSQLRGGGSEQFF	TGCGCCAGCAGCCAATTGCGGGGGGGAGGGAGTGAGCAGTTCTTC	TRBJ2-1	NA	TRBD2	TRBV4-3	15
CASSIDGREGAYGNTIYF	TGTGCCAGTAGTATAGATGGTCGGGAGGGGGCTTATGGAAACACCATATATTTT	TRBJ1-3	NA	TRBD1	TRBV19	18
CASSAAGPGYEAFF	TGCGCCAGCAGCGCCGCAGGCCCTGGATACGAAGCTTTCTTT	TRBJ1-1	few	NA	TRBV5-1	14
CATFARLVKDTQYF	TGCGCCACCTTCGCCCGGCTAGTGAAAGATACGCAGTATTTT	TRBJ2-3	NA	NA	TRBV10-2	14
CASSPMTGWDMVNEQFF	TGTGCCAGCAGCCCCATGACGGGATGGGACATGGTAAATGAGCAGTTCTTC	TRBJ2-1	NA	NA	TRBV14	17
CASSQDATGYNSPLHF	TGCGCCAGCAGCCAAGATGCGACAGGCTATAATTCACCCCTCCACTTT	TRBJ1-6	NA	NA	TRBV4-3	16
CASSLQRPTNSPLHF	TGTGCCAGCAGCTTACAGCGCCCGACCAATTCACCCCTCCACTTT	TRBJ1-6	NA	NA	TRBV7-2	15
CASSSLEIYEQYF	TGTGCCAGCAGCTCGCTAGAGATCTACGAGCAGTACTTC	TRBJ2-7	NA	NA	TRBV5-5	13
CSASPPSYEQYF	TGCAGTGCTAGTCCCCCGTCCTACGAGCAGTACTTC	TRBJ2-7	NA	NA	TRBV20-1	12